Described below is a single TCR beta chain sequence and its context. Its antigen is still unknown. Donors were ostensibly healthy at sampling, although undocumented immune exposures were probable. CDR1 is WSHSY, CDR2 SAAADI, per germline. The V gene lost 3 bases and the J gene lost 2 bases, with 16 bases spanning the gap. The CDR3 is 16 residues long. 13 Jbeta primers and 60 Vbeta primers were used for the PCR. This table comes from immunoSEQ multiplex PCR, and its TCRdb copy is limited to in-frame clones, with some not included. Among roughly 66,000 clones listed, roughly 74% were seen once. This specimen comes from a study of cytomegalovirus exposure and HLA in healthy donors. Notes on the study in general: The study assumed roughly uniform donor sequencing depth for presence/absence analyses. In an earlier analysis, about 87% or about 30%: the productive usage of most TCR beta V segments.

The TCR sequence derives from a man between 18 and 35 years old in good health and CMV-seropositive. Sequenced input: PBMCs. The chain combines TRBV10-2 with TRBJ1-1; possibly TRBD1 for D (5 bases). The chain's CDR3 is CASSDLDAGLNTEAFF. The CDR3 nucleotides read TGCGCCAGCAGTGATTTGGACGCGGGGCTTAACACTGAAGCTTTCTTT.